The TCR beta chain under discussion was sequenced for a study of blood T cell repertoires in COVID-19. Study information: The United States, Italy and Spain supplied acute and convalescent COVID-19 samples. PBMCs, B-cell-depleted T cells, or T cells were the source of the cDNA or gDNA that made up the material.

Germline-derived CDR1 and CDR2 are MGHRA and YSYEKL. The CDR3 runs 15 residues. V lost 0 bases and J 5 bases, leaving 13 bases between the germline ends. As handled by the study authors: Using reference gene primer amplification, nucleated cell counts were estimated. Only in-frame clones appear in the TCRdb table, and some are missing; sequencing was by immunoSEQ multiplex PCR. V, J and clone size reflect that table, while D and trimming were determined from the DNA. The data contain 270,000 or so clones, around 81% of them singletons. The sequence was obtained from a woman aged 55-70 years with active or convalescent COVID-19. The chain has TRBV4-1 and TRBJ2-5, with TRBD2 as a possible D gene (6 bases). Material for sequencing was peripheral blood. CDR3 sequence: CASSQEGRRVETQYF. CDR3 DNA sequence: TGCGCCAGCAGCCAAGAAGGCCGGAGGGTTGAGACCCAGTACTTC.